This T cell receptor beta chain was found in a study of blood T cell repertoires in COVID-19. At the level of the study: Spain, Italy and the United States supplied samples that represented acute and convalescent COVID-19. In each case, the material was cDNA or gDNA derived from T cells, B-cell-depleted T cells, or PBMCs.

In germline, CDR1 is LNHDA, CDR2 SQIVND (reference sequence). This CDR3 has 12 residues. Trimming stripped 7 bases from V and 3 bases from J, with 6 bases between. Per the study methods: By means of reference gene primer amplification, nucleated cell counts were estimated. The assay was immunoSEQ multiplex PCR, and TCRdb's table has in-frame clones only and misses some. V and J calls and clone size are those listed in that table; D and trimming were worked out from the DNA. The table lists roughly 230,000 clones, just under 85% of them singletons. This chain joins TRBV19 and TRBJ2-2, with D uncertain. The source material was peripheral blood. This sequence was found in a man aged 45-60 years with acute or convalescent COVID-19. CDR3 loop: CASTGHTGELFF. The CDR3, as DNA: TGTGCCAGTACTGGCCACACCGGGGAGCTGTTTTTT.